Listed below are T cell receptor beta chains from one sample, sequenced in a study of T cell repertoires in cytomegalovirus infection. For these TCRs, the target antigens are not known. From the reads, TCRdb called clonotypes with MiXCR, one entry per CDR3 protein. The data hold more than 30,000 distinct CDR3 sequences, with approximately 52% observed a single time. The input for sequencing was CD8+ T cells from cultured PBMCs, taken from culture after CMV antigen stimulation. Receptor source: a human donor in good health (CMV status not recorded). Some clones in this sample may be carry-over from other donors' samples. Both conserved end residues are part of each CDR3. Only part of the rows carry a size: once, few, many, or a class if the clone is expanded.

v_gene: TRBV11-2; abundance: once; j_gene: TRBJ1-1; CDR3aa: CASSLWGRERNTEAFF
v_gene: TRBV6-5; abundance: -; j_gene: TRBJ1-2; CDR3aa: CASSYEGTGGYTF
v_gene: TRBV5-6; abundance: -; j_gene: TRBJ2-7; CDR3aa: CASSPGGESSYEQYF
v_gene: TRBV28; abundance: -; j_gene: TRBJ2-4; CDR3aa: CASSLPDRGMMAKNIQYF
v_gene: TRBV4-2; abundance: -; j_gene: TRBJ1-1; CDR3aa: CASSLEQGEAFF
v_gene: TRBV7-9; abundance: -; j_gene: TRBJ1-5; CDR3aa: CASSLVTSGHLSNQPQHF
v_gene: TRBV9; abundance: few; j_gene: TRBJ1-5; CDR3aa: CASSVGRGGVNQPQHF
v_gene: TRBV20-1; abundance: -; j_gene: TRBJ1-2; CDR3aa: CSAREGGGSF
v_gene: TRBV7-3; abundance: few; j_gene: TRBJ2-1; CDR3aa: CASSLTFVAGPGEQFF
v_gene: TRBV27; abundance: -; j_gene: TRBJ2-2; CDR3aa: CASRIASGELFF
v_gene: TRBV7-2; abundance: -; j_gene: TRBJ2-3; CDR3aa: CASSLFLAPYTDTQYF
v_gene: TRBV7-6; abundance: -; j_gene: TRBJ2-7; CDR3aa: CASSLGDSFYEQYF
v_gene: TRBV7-9; abundance: -; j_gene: TRBJ2-7; CDR3aa: CASSLRDNYEQYF
v_gene: TRBV10-3; abundance: -; j_gene: TRBJ2-5; CDR3aa: CAISEGRQETQYF
v_gene: TRBV27; abundance: -; j_gene: TRBJ2-3; CDR3aa: CASSFLFTSDGTDTQYF
v_gene: TRBV11-2; abundance: -; j_gene: TRBJ2-1; CDR3aa: CASSSRGQGHYNEQFF
v_gene: TRBV19; abundance: -; j_gene: TRBJ1-1; CDR3aa: CASALSNTEAFF
v_gene: TRBV11-2; abundance: few; j_gene: TRBJ1-6; CDR3aa: CASSLEGRVGNSPLHF
v_gene: TRBV20-1; abundance: -; j_gene: TRBJ1-2; CDR3aa: CSARGLHGYTF
v_gene: TRBV7-2; abundance: -; j_gene: TRBJ2-1; CDR3aa: CASSPGLAGIEQFF
v_gene: TRBV7-2; abundance: few; j_gene: TRBJ2-1; CDR3aa: CASSSYPGLAGRQFF